Below, one T cell receptor (beta chain) is given with its context. Its antigen remains unidentified. Germline values: CDR1 SGDLS, CDR2 YYNGEE. This CDR3 is built from 16 residues. V was clipped by 2 bases and J by 0 bases, with 11 bases between them. This sample stems from a study of cytomegalovirus exposure and HLA in healthy donors. Regarding the study as a whole: Excluded were some V segments that proved indistinguishable, including TRBV6-2 and TRBV6-3.

60 Vbeta and 13 Jbeta primers were used in PCR. The table came from immunoSEQ multiplex PCR; TCRdb's copy has only in-frame clones and leaves some out. The sample table sets out approximately 77,000 clones. The source material was PBMCs. The TCR comes from a man younger than 40 in good health and CMV-seronegative. This rearrangement joins TRBV9 to TRBJ2-2; D unresolved. This chain's CDR3 is CASSVKRHSNTGELFF. CDR3 sequence (DNA): TGTGCCAGCAGCGTCAAACGACACTCGAACACCGGGGAGCTGTTTTTT.